Below, one T cell receptor beta chain is given with its context. The record originates from a study of T cell changes during pregnancy in multiple sclerosis. Assay: immunoSEQ multiplex PCR; the TCRdb copy retains only in-frame clones and omits some. The data hold more than 70,000 clones, with roughly 91% observed a single time. The V end lost 5 bases, the J end lost 1 base, and 15 bases lay between the germline ends. The germline V gene has CDR1 MDHEN and CDR2 SYDVKM. The CDR3 totals 16 residues. V gene TRBV28 combines with J gene TRBJ1-5; the D gene is possibly TRBD1 (6 bases). Specimen: peripheral blood, collected after pregnancy. The TCR comes from a female donor in good health, enrolled as a control in a pregnancy study. CDR3 region: CASSIYTGYSNQPQHF. CDR3 sequence (DNA): TGTGCCAGCAGTATATATACAGGGTACAGCAATCAGCCCCAGCATTTT.